The rows below give T cell receptor beta chains drawn from one sample of a study of identical twins. TCRdb fed the 5' RACE reads into MiXCR, producing one record per CDR3 protein. This sample has roughly 720,000 distinct CDR3 sequences, with 15% to 20% found just once. These data are also associated with another study on T cells expressing NK-cell markers.

Sequencing input: PBMCs. These receptors were obtained from a woman under 30 in good health. Each CDR3 is given with its conserved first and last residue. The D gene is left open where the match is weak. Where a row states a size, it is once, few, many or the class of an expanded clone; other rows omit it.

NA | TRBJ2-7 | TRBV20-1 | TRBD2 | TGCAGTGCTAGAGATGGGCTAGCGGGTTACGAGCAGTACTTC | CSARDGLAGYEQYF
few | TRBJ1-1 | TRBV15 | NA | TGTGCCACCAGCCTCACGGGGGGGACTGAAGCTTTCTTT | CATSLTGGTEAFF
many | TRBJ2-3 | TRBV2 | NA | TGTGCCAGCATGGACCTCAGGGGAGTAGATACGCAGTATTTT | CASMDLRGVDTQYF
few | TRBJ2-7 | TRBV20-1 | NA | TGCAGTGCTAGAGAGGCCTTAATAGGCTACGAGCAGTACTTC | CSAREALIGYEQYF
NA | TRBJ2-5 | TRBV6-2/TRBV6-3 | NA | TGTGCCAGCAACTCTCTTGAGACCCAGTACTTC | CASNSLETQYF
NA | TRBJ2-5 | TRBV7-7 | NA | TGTGCTAGCAGCTTAGCGCCCGGCCCTGGGGAGACCCAGTACTTC | CASSLAPGPGETQYF
NA | TRBJ2-3 | TRBV5-1 | NA | TGCGCCAGCAGCTTTGAAGGGTATGGCACAGATACGCAGTATTTT | CASSFEGYGTDTQYF
NA | TRBJ2-7 | TRBV12-3/TRBV12-4 | NA | TGTGCCAGCAGCCCCCGTCTGAGCCCCTACGAGCAGTACTTC | CASSPRLSPYEQYF
once | TRBJ2-7 | TRBV5-5 | NA | TGTGCCAGCAGCTTGGTCCGGCGTGGCGAGCAGTACTTC | CASSLVRRGEQYF
NA | TRBJ1-4 | TRBV5-1 | NA | TGCGCCAGCAGCGATACAGTTAATGAAAAACTGTTTTTT | CASSDTVNEKLFF
NA | TRBJ2-3 | TRBV24-1 | NA | TGTGCCACCAGTGCCTTCCCACGGAGAGGGGCTAGCACAGATACGCAGTATTTT | CATSAFPRRGASTDTQYF
many | TRBJ1-1 | TRBV20-1 | NA | TGCAGTGCAAAGGAAGCTTTCTTT | CSAKEAFF
few | TRBJ2-5 | TRBV5-1 | NA | TGCGCCAGCAGCCCCTGGGCTCAAGAGACCCAGTACTTC | CASSPWAQETQYF
few | TRBJ2-7 | TRBV7-2 | NA | TGTGCCAGCAGCCCGCGACTAAGGTCCTACGAGCAGTACTTC | CASSPRLRSYEQYF
NA | TRBJ2-1 | TRBV10-2 | NA | TGCGCCAGCAGGTCCCTAGCATGGAATGAGCAGTTCTTC | CASRSLAWNEQFF
many | TRBJ2-7 | TRBV20-1 | TRBD1 | TGCAGTGCTAGAGCCGGGACAGGGACGGTCTACGAGCAGTACTTC | CSARAGTGTVYEQYF
NA | TRBJ2-5 | TRBV7-2 | NA | TGTGCCAGCAGCAGTTTAGCGGTACGTTCGTACCAAGAGACCCAGTACTTC | CASSSLAVRSYQETQYF
NA | TRBJ2-3 | TRBV20-1 | TRBD2 | TGCAGTGCTACCCTAGCGGGGCGCCCGGATACGCAGTATTTT | CSATLAGRPDTQYF
NA | TRBJ2-1 | TRBV18 | TRBD1 | TGTGCCAGCTCCCAACGACAGGGGCAGTTGAATGAGCAGTTCTTC | CASSQRQGQLNEQFF
NA | TRBJ2-1 | TRBV4-2 | TRBD2 | TGTGCCAGCAGCCCTTCGGGACTAGCCCTACCGAGCTACAATGAGCAGTTCTTC | CASSPSGLALPSYNEQFF
few | TRBJ2-7 | TRBV30 | NA | TGTGCCTACATAACGGAATACGAGCAGTACTTC | CAYITEYEQYF
few | TRBJ2-1 | TRBV20-1 | NA | TGCAGTGCTATGAGCGGCTACAATGAGCAGTTCTTC | CSAMSGYNEQFF